This T cell receptor beta chain was found in a study of response to subunit inactivated influenza vaccine. The CDR3 consists of 16 residues. V gave up 2 bases and J gave up 5 bases; unmatched junction bases: 9. From germline, CDR1 is SGHVS and CDR2 FNYEAQ. In its sample, this clonotype was seen a few times. TCRdb used MiXCR to reprocess the RT-PCR reads, holding one entry per CDR3 protein. The data show hundreds of thousands of distinct CDR3 sequences, around a fifth seen once. This clonotype was sampled from a man aged 50-75 years who received an inactivated influenza vaccine. The rearrangement joins TRBV7-6 to TRBJ2-5; 9 nucleotides line up with TRBD2. The source was PBMCs from blood, collected about 20 months after vaccination. The CDR3 protein is CASSLPLSGRRETQYF. DNA for the CDR3: TGTGCCAGCAGCTTACCCCTTAGCGGGAGACGGGAGACCCAGTACTTC.